One and the same sample provided the 3 T cell receptor beta chains below, sequenced in a study of cytomegalovirus exposure and HLA in healthy donors. 13 Jbeta primers and 60 Vbeta primers were used for the PCR. Using immunoSEQ multiplex PCR, the repertoire was profiled, and TCRdb retains in-frame clones only, with some absent. The sample has 200,000 to 250,000 clones; 82% are singletons. Material for sequencing was PBMCs. The origin of the receptors is a woman between 35 and 50 years old in good health and CMV-seropositive.

The rearrangement links TRBV6-5 to TRBJ1-2; tentative D call: TRBD1 (6 bases). Per germline, CDR1 MNHEY and CDR2 SVGAGI. Trimming stripped 0 bases from V and 2 bases from J, with 13 bases between. The CDR3 totals 16 residues. DNA of the CDR3: TGTGCCAGCAGTTACTCCTCCAGGGGCTCAAACTATGGCTACACCTTC. It specifies CASSYSSRGSNYGYTF.

This clone has a single count. The chain recombines TRBV14 with TRBJ1-2; no firm D call. V was cut by 1 base and J by 4 bases, with 4 bases left in between. Germline V CDR1 and CDR2: SGHDN, FVKESK. This CDR3 is 12 amino acids long. Here the CDR3 DNA reads TGTGCCAGCAGCCAAGCGGGCTATGGCTACACCTTC. This sequence encodes CASSQAGYGYTF.

The chain links TRBV18 to TRBJ1-1; D is uncertain. Germline V CDR1 and CDR2: KGHSH, LQKENI. The CDR3 consists of 14 residues. Trimming removed 3 bases at V and 0 bases at J, with 8 bases between. CDR3 in amino acids: CASSPRPLNTEAFF. For the CDR3, the DNA is TGTGCCAGCTCACCGCGCCCTTTGAACACTGAAGCTTTCTTT. Supplemented by reference TRBV18 and TRBJ1-1, the full variable domain reads NAGVMQNPRHLVRRRGQEARLRCSPMKGHSHVYWYRQLPEEGLKFMVYLQKENIIDESGMPKERFSAEFPKEGPSILRIQQVVRGDSAAYFCASSPRPLNTEAFFGQGTRLTVV.